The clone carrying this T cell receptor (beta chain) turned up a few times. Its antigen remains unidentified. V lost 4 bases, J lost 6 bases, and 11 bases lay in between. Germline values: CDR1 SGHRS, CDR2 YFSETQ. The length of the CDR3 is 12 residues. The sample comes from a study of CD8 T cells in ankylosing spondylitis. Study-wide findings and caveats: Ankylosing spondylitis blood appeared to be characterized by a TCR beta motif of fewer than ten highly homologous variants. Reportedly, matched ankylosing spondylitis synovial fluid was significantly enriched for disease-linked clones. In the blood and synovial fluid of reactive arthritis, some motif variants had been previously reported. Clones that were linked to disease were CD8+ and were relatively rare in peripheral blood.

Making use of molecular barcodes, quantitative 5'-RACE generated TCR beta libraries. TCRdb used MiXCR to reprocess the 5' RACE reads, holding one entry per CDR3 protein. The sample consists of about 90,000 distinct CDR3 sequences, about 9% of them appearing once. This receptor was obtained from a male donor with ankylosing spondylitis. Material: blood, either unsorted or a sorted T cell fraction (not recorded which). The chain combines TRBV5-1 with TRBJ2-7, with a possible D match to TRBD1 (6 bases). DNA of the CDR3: TGCGCCAGCAGCCCAACAGGGTCCGAGCAGTACTTC. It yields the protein CASSPTGSEQYF. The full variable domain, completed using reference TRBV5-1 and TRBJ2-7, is KAGVTQTPRYLIKTRGQQVTLSCSPISGHRSVSWYQQTPGQGLQFLFEYFSETQRNKGNFPGRFSGRQFSNSRSEMNVSTLELGDSALYLCASSPTGSEQYFGPGTRLTVT.